This T cell receptor (beta chain) comes out of a study of blood T cell repertoires in COVID-19. Study in general: COVID-19 samples from acute and convalescent phases originated in the United States, Italy and Spain. In each case, the material was cDNA or gDNA derived from T cells, B-cell-depleted T cells, or PBMCs.

This clone was recorded a few times. CDR1 and CDR2 (germline): LNHDA, SQIVND (reference sequence). Trimming took off 5 bases at V and 2 bases at J, with 13 bases between the two ends. The CDR3 totals 14 residues. Sequencing used immunoSEQ multiplex PCR; TCRdb keeps in-frame clones, though not all of them. The top ten hold over 2% of the sample, which has about 270,000 clones, 80% to 90% seen once. The sequencing input was peripheral blood. V and J are TRBV19 and TRBJ2-7, with TRBD2 as a possible D gene (5 bases). The clonotype was recovered from a woman in her forties or fifties with acute or convalescent COVID-19. In DNA, the CDR3 is TGTGCCAGTAGTGGAAGGGAGCTTACCTACGAGCAGTACTTC. Its translation is CASSGRELTYEQYF.